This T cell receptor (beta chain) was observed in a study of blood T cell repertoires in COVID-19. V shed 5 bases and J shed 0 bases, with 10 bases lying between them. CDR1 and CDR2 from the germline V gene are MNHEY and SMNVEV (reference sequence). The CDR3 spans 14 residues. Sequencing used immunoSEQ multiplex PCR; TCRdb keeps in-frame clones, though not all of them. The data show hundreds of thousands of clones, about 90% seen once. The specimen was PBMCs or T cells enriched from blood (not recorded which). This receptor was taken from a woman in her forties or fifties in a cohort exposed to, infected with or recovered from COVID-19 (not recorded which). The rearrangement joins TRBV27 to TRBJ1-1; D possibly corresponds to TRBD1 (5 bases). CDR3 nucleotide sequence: TGTGCCAGCAGTCCCAGGGTCCTGAACACTGAAGCTTTCTTT. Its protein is CASSPRVLNTEAFF.